The 12 T cell receptor beta chains below come from one sample, sequenced in a study of blood T cell repertoires in COVID-19. Clones were read by immunoSEQ multiplex PCR, and TCRdb kept only the in-frame ones, dropping some. Of about 190,000 clones listed, 80% are singletons. Sequencing was performed on peripheral blood. The receptors stem from a man in his 60s with acute or convalescent COVID-19.

V and J are TRBV30 and TRBJ1-5; D remains ambiguous. V dropped 0 bases and J dropped 4 bases, with 10 bases sitting between them. Germline V gives CDR1 GTSNPN, CDR2 SVGIG (reference sequence). The CDR3 is made up of 14 amino acids. The CDR3 DNA reads as TGTGCCTGGAGTGTGGGAGGATTGAATCAGCCCCAGCATTTT. It is translated as CAWSVGGLNQPQHF.

The chain carries TRBV27 and TRBJ1-3; possible D gene TRBD1, 6 bases. Germline V lookup: CDR1 MNHEY, CDR2 SMNVEV (reference sequence). This CDR3 has 17 amino acids. The ends were cut back, 6 bases at V and 0 bases at J, with 18 bases in the middle. CDR3 DNA sequence: TGTGCCAGCAGCACGACTTCTACAGGGTTCTCTGGAAACACCATATATTTT. It codes for CASSTTSTGFSGNTIYF.

The V gene is TRBV7-9, the J gene TRBJ1-5; TRBD1 aligns across 8 bases. V lost 6 bases and J lost 6; bases outside the gene matches: 10. The germline V gene encodes CDR1 SEHNR and CDR2 FQNEAQ (reference sequence). The CDR3 is 15 amino acids. The CDR3 loop is CASSSSMDRAQPQHF. CDR3 in DNA: TGTGCCAGCAGTTCTTCAATGGACAGGGCTCAGCCCCAGCATTTT. Drawing the rest from reference TRBV7-9 and TRBJ1-5, the complete variable domain is DTGVSQNPRHKITKRGQNVTFRCDPISEHNRLYWYRQTLGQGPEFLTYFQNEAQLEKSRLLSDRFSAERPKGSFSTLEIQRTEQGDSAMYLCASSSSMDRAQPQHFGDGTRLSIL.

The J gene is TRBJ2-1, the V gene TRBV5-1; D gene unclear. Germline values: CDR1 SGHRS, CDR2 YFSETQ. Trimming pared 1 base from V and 3 bases from J, leaving 11 bases between. This CDR3 has 15 residues. CDR3: CASSLNAFDYNEQFF. The CDR3 region has the DNA TGCGCCAGCAGCTTGAATGCGTTCGACTACAATGAGCAGTTCTTC.

In regard to this clone: Other nucleotide sequences in the sample specify the same CDR3. This chain joins TRBV7-2 and TRBJ1-1; D is ambiguous. With 3 bases removed from V and 3 bases from J, the gap between germline ends came to 5 bases. The CDR3 is made up of 12 amino acids. CDR1 is SGHTA, CDR2 FQGNSA, per germline. CDR3: CASSFSDTEAFF. The CDR3 DNA is TGTGCCAGCAGCTTTTCCGACACTGAAGCTTTCTTT.

V is TRBV6-5 and J is TRBJ2-2; 8 bases fit TRBD1. Germline CDR1 reads MNHEY; CDR2 reads SVGAGI. V was clipped by 1 base and J by 1 base; unmatched bases: 2. The CDR3 consists of 16 residues. In DNA form, the CDR3 reads TGTGCCAGCAGTTACTGGGACAGGAGGAACACCGGGGAGCTGTTTTTT. It yields the protein CASSYWDRRNTGELFF.

The chain joins TRBV9 to TRBJ1-5; a weak D match, TRBD1 (6 bases). The CDR3 is 15 residues long. Germline V gives CDR1 SGDLS, CDR2 YYNGEE. Trimming stripped 3 bases from V and 5 bases from J, with 15 bases between. CDR3 in amino acids: CASSAFGTSDQPQHF. DNA for the CDR3: TGTGCCAGCAGCGCCTTCGGGACAAGCGATCAGCCCCAGCATTTT.

The V gene is TRBV6-5, the J gene TRBJ1-2, with 9 bases aligning to TRBD1. Germline V gives CDR1 MNHEY, CDR2 SVGAGI. The CDR3 consists of 15 residues. J was trimmed by 8 bases and V by 5 bases; bases with no gene match: 12. The CDR3 protein is CASSQPGQGRRGYTF. CDR3 DNA sequence: TGTGCCAGCAGTCAACCGGGACAGGGTCGTCGAGGCTACACCTTC.

The V gene is TRBV5-5, the J gene TRBJ2-2, with D tentatively TRBD1 (6 bases). CDR3 length: 15 residues. V was trimmed by 0 bases and J by 0 bases, leaving 6 bases between them. Looked up from germline, CDR1 is SGHKS and CDR2 is YYEKEE (reference sequence). DNA for the CDR3: TGTGCCAGCAGCTTGGACAGGGCGAACACCGGGGAGCTGTTTTTT. Its translation: CASSLDRANTGELFF.

This chain links TRBV7-3 with TRBJ1-2; TRBD1 aligns across 7 bases. CDR1 is SGHTA, CDR2 FQGTGA, per germline. The J segment lost 5 bases and the V segment lost 6 bases, leaving 6 bases of the junction unmatched. There are 13 residues in the CDR3. CDR3 amino acids: CASRPTGDYGYTF. The CDR3 DNA is TGTGCCAGCAGGCCCACAGGGGATTATGGCTACACCTTC.

The chain has TRBV9 and TRBJ1-3; TRBD1 matches at 7 bases. Germline assignment: CDR1 SGDLS and CDR2 YYNGEE. The CDR3 runs 18 residues. With V trimmed by 4 bases and J by 1 base, 14 bases remained unmatched. The CDR3 region is CASSPRPGQQISGNTIYF. CDR3 in DNA: TGTGCCAGCAGCCCTCGCCCGGGACAGCAGATATCTGGAAACACCATATATTTT.

The chain carries TRBV10-3 and TRBJ2-1, with 7 bases identical to TRBD2. The V segment lost 2 bases and the J segment 0 bases; nucleotides outside the gene matches: 1. The CDR3 is 15 residues long. Germline CDR1 reads ENHRY; CDR2 reads SYGVKD. CDR3 bases: TGTGCCATCAGTGAGGGGGGGGTCTCCTACAATGAGCAGTTCTTC. Residues: CAISEGGVSYNEQFF.